This entry describes one TCR beta chain. As to treatment: about 20 received Ad26.COV2.S at low or high dose, single or two shots; about 5 received placebo; per-sample allocation not given. Samples came from day 63 after the first vaccine or placebo injection. The data derive from a study of Ad26.COV2.S vaccination and SARS-CoV-2 variants. The assay was immunoSEQ multiplex PCR, and TCRdb's table has in-frame clones only and misses some. Among 300,000 to 350,000 clones, approximately 80% were seen once, and the ten largest hold 2% to 2.5%. This CDR3 contains 13 residues. In germline, CDR1 is MGHDK, CDR2 SYGVNS. Deletions cut 8 bases from V and 0 bases from J, with 10 bases between.

This chain uses TRBV25-1 with TRBJ1-1, with D maybe TRBD1 (6 bases). This sequence was found in a person between 18 and 65 years old who received the Ad26.COV2.S COVID-19 vaccine or a placebo. Sample: peripheral blood, taken in a trial of Ad26.COV2.S vaccine versus placebo. The CDR3 DNA reads TGTGCCAGCTCAGGGGCCCTGAACACTGAAGCTTTCTTT. Translated, it gives CASSGALNTEAFF.